The present entry profiles one TCR beta chain with its context. The target antigen is unknown. These data originate in a study of T-cell reconstitution after alpha-beta-depleted transplantation in children. V lost 6 bases, J lost 11 bases, and 22 bases lay in between. CDR1 is MNHEY and CDR2 is SVGEGT in the germline V gene. The CDR3 contains 15 residues. Study-wide results and limits: Alpha-beta T cells present about two months after transplant were reported to originate from several hundred expanded graft clones.

The library targeted TCRbeta and was prepared with unique molecular identifiers. TCRdb independently ran MiXCR on the PCR reads; one entry per CDR3 protein. The sample has 800,000 to 1,000,000 distinct CDR3 sequences, about 29% seen once; the top ten hold about 28%. The sequencing here drew on PBMCs, mostly from graft donor cells, taken 360 days after TCRalphabeta/CD19-depleted stem cell transplant. The TCR originated in a boy in the first two years of life who had a stem cell transplant for SCID, so the T cells may come from the graft donor. V gene TRBV6-2 or TRBV6-3 combines with J gene TRBJ2-2, with D perhaps being TRBD1 or TRBD2 (7 bases each). The chain's CDR3 is CASRGRQGGTTELFF. CDR3 nucleotides: TGTGCCAGCAGGGGACGGCAGGGGGGGACCACCGAGCTGTTTTTT.